A selection of T cell receptor beta chains follows, all from one sample in a study of siplizumab effects on memory and regulatory T cells. Generated by immunoSEQ multiplex PCR, the TCRdb table keeps only in-frame clones and is missing some. Of about 3,400 clones listed, around 55% were seen once; the top ten hold 40% to 55%. These TCRs are of unknown antigen specificity. Sequenced: CFSE-low (dividing) CD8+ T cells sorted from an allogeneic mixed lymphocyte reaction. The receptors come from a human donor in good health; the cells came from an allogeneic mixed lymphocyte reaction. Some clones in this sample may be carry-over from other donors' samples. The CDR3 runs from the conserved cysteine through the conserved F or W. Each record gives: V gene, clone size, J gene, D gene, CDR3 protein, CDR3 DNA. A D gene is named only where the DNA matches it firmly. Clone size is stated in some rows and not others, as once, few, many or a class when expanded.

TRBV7-6	-	TRBJ1-2	TRBD1	CASSLAQSGQGYYGYTF	TGTGCCAGCAGCTTAGCCCAATCCGGACAGGGGTACTATGGCTACACCTTC
TRBV19	-	TRBJ2-1	TRBD2	CASRSSGRGYNEQFF	TGTGCCAGTAGAAGTAGCGGGAGAGGCTACAATGAGCAGTTCTTC
TRBV4-1	few	TRBJ2-7	TRBD1	CASSFQRIAPTGTSYEQYF	TGCGCCAGCTCGTTTCAGCGGATAGCACCGACAGGGACGTCCTACGAGCAGTACTTC
TRBV6-5	few	TRBJ2-2	-	CASSYTGTGELFF	TGTGCCAGCAGTTACACGGGTACCGGGGAGCTGTTTTTT
TRBV7-9	once	TRBJ1-1	TRBD1	CASSPGGTEAFF	TGTGCCAGCAGCCCAGGGGGGACTGAAGCTTTCTTT
TRBV28	few	TRBJ2-7	-	CASSSTYYEQYF	TGTGCCAGCAGTTCGACATACTACGAGCAGTACTTC
TRBV4-1	-	TRBJ2-3	-	CASSQDPPTGFGTDTQYF	TGCGCCAGCAGCCAAGATCCCCCTACAGGGTTCGGCACAGATACGCAGTATTTT
TRBV6-5	few	TRBJ1-2	-	CASSHRGGYGYTF	TGTGCCAGCAGCCACCGGGGGGGGTATGGCTACACCTTC
TRBV2	-	TRBJ1-1	TRBD1	CASNTIFGQGGTEAFF	TGTGCCAGCAATACAATCTTCGGGCAGGGGGGCACTGAAGCTTTCTTT
TRBV7-9	-	TRBJ2-7	-	CASRTASSYEQYF	TGTGCCAGCAGGACAGCGAGCTCCTACGAGCAGTACTTC
TRBV4-1	few	TRBJ2-7	TRBD2	CASSQIAGSSYEQYF	TGCGCCAGCAGCCAAATAGCGGGGAGCTCCTACGAGCAGTACTTC
TRBV6-1	-	TRBJ2-7	-	CASSEGGYGHYYEQYF	TGTGCCAGCAGTGAAGGGGGCTACGGACACTACTACGAGCAGTACTTC
TRBV27	large	TRBJ2-1	TRBD1	CASIPLGQSSYNEQFF	TGTGCCAGCATACCCTTGGGACAGAGCTCCTACAATGAGCAGTTCTTC